One sample yielded the 22 T cell receptor beta chains listed below, sequenced in a study of CXCR3-negative and CXCR3-positive naive CD8 T cells. The libraries of TRB cDNA were prepared using 5' RACE with UMI labels. TCRdb reprocessed the 5' RACE reads and stores each CDR3 protein as one record, lacking DNA. This listing includes about 90,000 distinct CDR3 sequences. The sequenced sample consisted of naive CXCR3- CD8+ T cells from blood. Stated subset: CD45RO-CCR7+CD27+CD95- naive CD8+ T cells lacking CXCR3 (TNR3-). The receptors originated from a human donor in good health. Some clones in this sample may be carry-over from other donors' samples.

The chain employs TRBV12-3 or TRBV12-4 and TRBJ2-1; the D gene TCRdb calls, TRBD2, cannot be checked with no DNA. This CDR3 contains 13 residues. CDR3 in amino acids: CASSHAGSNEQFF.

The chain employs TRBV5-1 and TRBJ2-5; TCRdb returns TRBD1, unconfirmable since there is no DNA. Germline-derived CDR1 and CDR2 are SGHRS and YFSETQ. This CDR3 comprises 14 residues. The CDR3 protein is CASRWDRDQETQYF.

The rearrangement uses TRBV20-1 and TRBJ2-7; TCRdb names TRBD1, which stays unverified in the absence of DNA. Germline CDR1 reads DFQATT; CDR2 reads SNEGSKA (reference sequence). The CDR3 runs to 12 residues. CDR3 region: CSGGMDSYEQYF.

This sequence joins TRBV29-1 and TRBJ2-2; TCRdb calls TRBD1, which cannot be checked without DNA. The CDR3 contains 13 residues. Germline values: CDR1 SQVTM, CDR2 ANQGSEA. The CDR3 sequence: CSIKRGFVGELFF.

This chain uses TRBV7-2 with TRBJ2-1; TCRdb's D call of TRBD1 is untestable without DNA. The CDR3 length is 13 residues. Germline V gene data show CDR1 as SGHTA and CDR2 as FQGNSA. CDR3 sequence reads: CASSLTGGNEQFF.

The CDR3 spells CASSPVAGGVTDTQYF. The chain employs TRBV7-2 and TRBJ2-3; the TRBD2 assignment by TCRdb is unverifiable without DNA. There are 16 residues in the CDR3. The germline V gene has CDR1 SGHTA and CDR2 FQGNSA. Using reference TRBV7-2 and TRBJ2-3 for the parts outside the CDR3, the full variable domain is GAGVSQSPSNKVTEKGKDVELRCDPISGHTALYWYRQSLGQGLEFLIYFQGNSAPDKSGLPSDRFSAERTGGSVSTLTIQRTQQEDSAVYLCASSPVAGGVTDTQYFGPGTRLTVL.

The V call is TRBV7-8, the J call TRBJ1-1; as DNA is missing, the TRBD1 call by TCRdb cannot be tested. CDR1 is SGHVS, CDR2 FQNEAQ, per germline. This CDR3 is built from 15 residues. The CDR3: CASSSFRGRVTEAFF.

The V gene is TRBV29-1, the J gene TRBJ2-3; TCRdb designates TRBD1, a call that cannot be tested without DNA. Germline CDR1 is SQVTM and CDR2 is ANQGSEA. The CDR3 covers 16 residues. The CDR3 sequence: CSVEGGGGGSTDTQYF.

CDR3 region: CASSNPTGMNTEAFF. The chain couples TRBV7-9 to TRBJ1-1; TCRdb's D call, TRBD1, is unchecked because there is no DNA. The CDR3 runs 15 residues. Germline V gene lookup returns CDR1 SEHNR and CDR2 FQNEAQ (reference sequence).

This chain joins TRBV6-5 and TRBJ1-2; the TRBD1 assignment by TCRdb is unverifiable without DNA. CDR1 MNHEY and CDR2 SVGAGI come from the germline V gene. The CDR3 is 14 amino acids. The CDR3 loop is CASSYTGANYGYTF.

This chain joins TRBV6-2 or TRBV6-3 and TRBJ2-7. CDR3 length: 14 residues. The V gene's germline CDR1 is MNHEY and CDR2 SVGEGT. CDR3 amino acids: CASSYGSETYEQYF.

The chain links TRBV5-5 to TRBJ2-2; the TRBD1 assignment by TCRdb is unverifiable without DNA. The V gene's germline CDR1 is SGHKS and CDR2 YYEKEE (reference sequence). There are 14 residues in the CDR3. This CDR3 reads CASSLDGAAGELFF.

The chain is built from TRBV11-3 and TRBJ1-2. The length of the CDR3 is 19 residues. Germline lookup yields CDR1 SGHNT and CDR2 YENEEA. The CDR3 region is CASSPLMPGGPAMSRGYTF.

V is TRBV19 and J is TRBJ1-1. The CDR3 covers 11 residues. Germline CDR1 is LNHDA and CDR2 is SQIVND (reference sequence). The CDR3 loop is CASFRGTEAFF.

V gene TRBV5-6 combines with J gene TRBJ1-1; TCRdb's D call, TRBD1, is unchecked because there is no DNA. Germline V gives CDR1 SGHDT, CDR2 YYEEEE. This CDR3 spans 12 amino acids. The chain's CDR3 is CASKQGNTEAFF.

This chain links TRBV4-1 with TRBJ1-2. The CDR3 contains 13 residues. The germline V gene encodes CDR1 MGHRA and CDR2 YSYEKL. Here the CDR3 reads CASSTTGEGGYTF.

The chain uses TRBV30 and TRBJ2-3. The CDR3 is made up of 13 amino acids. The germline V gene encodes CDR1 GTSNPN and CDR2 SVGIG (reference sequence). Here the CDR3 reads CAWSRLATDTQYF.

V and J are TRBV7-9 and TRBJ2-2; TCRdb outputs TRBD1, but without DNA this stays unchecked. This CDR3 region has 14 residues. Germline CDR1 is SEHNR and CDR2 is FQNEAQ (reference sequence). The CDR3 spells CASSLGQGKGELFF. The full variable domain, rest sourced from reference TRBV7-9 and TRBJ2-2, is DTGVSQNPRHKITKRGQNVTFRCDPISEHNRLYWYRQTLGQGPEFLTYFQNEAQLEKSRLLSDRFSAERPKGSFSTLEIQRTEQGDSAMYLCASSLGQGKGELFFGEGSRLTVL.

The chain combines TRBV7-2 with TRBJ1-1; TCRdb designates TRBD1, a call that cannot be tested without DNA. The V gene's germline CDR1 is SGHTA and CDR2 FQGNSA. The CDR3 contains 14 residues. The CDR3 region is CASSPYLGDTEAFF.

This rearrangement joins TRBV4-3 to TRBJ1-1; the D call from TCRdb, TRBD1, cannot be confirmed without DNA. The germline V gene has CDR1 LGHNA and CDR2 YSLEER. This CDR3 spans 18 amino acids. CDR3 sequence reads: CASSQTAFLTGENTEAFF.

The V call is TRBV7-3, the J call TRBJ2-7; lacking DNA, the TRBD1 call made by TCRdb goes unchecked. The CDR3 is made up of 14 amino acids. Germline CDR1 and CDR2: SGHTA and FQGTGA. CDR3: CASRKGAGDHEQYF.

V gene TRBV5-1 combines with J gene TRBJ2-7. Germline assignment: CDR1 SGHRS and CDR2 YFSETQ. The CDR3 is 12 amino acids. CDR3 sequence: CASSLENYEQYF.